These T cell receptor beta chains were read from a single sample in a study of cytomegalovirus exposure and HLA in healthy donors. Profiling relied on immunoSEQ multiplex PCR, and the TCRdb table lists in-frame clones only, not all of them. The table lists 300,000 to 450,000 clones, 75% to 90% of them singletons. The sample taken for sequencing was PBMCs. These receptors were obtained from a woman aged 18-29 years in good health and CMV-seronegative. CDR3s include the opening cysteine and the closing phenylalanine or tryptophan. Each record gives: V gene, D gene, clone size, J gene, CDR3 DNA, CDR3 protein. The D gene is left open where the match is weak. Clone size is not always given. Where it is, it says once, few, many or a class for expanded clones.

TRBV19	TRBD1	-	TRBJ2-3	TGTGCCAGTAGTTTGGGACAGGGGGCGAAGACGCAGTATTTT	CASSLGQGAKTQYF
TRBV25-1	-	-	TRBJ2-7	TGTGCCAGCAGTTTGGGGGGAAGGCCCTACGAGCAGTACTTC	CASSLGGRPYEQYF
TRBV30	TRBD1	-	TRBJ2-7	TGTGCCTGGAGTCAGGACAGGGGGAGCTCCTACGAGCAGTACTTC	CAWSQDRGSSYEQYF
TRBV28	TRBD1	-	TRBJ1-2	TGTGCCAGCAGTTTCAGGGACAGGGGAATATTAGGCTACACCTTC	CASSFRDRGILGYTF
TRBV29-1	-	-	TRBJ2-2	TGCAGCGTTGAAAGCCGGTCCGGGGAGCTGTTTTTT	CSVESRSGELFF
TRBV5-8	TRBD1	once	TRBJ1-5	TGTGCCAGCAGCTGGACAGGTCGGCCCCAGCATTTT	CASSWTGRPQHF
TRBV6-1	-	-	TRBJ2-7	TGTGCCAGCAGTGATCTTCGGCAGTACTTC	CASSDLRQYF
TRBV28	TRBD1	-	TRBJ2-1	TGTGCCACTGGACAGGGGGCAAACTACAATGAGCAGTTCTTC	CATGQGANYNEQFF
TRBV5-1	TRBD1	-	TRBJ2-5	TGCGCCAGCAGCAGAGATCCCGGGACAGGGGGCCGGGAGACCCAGTACTTC	CASSRDPGTGGRETQYF
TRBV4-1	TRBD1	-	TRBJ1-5	TGCGCCAGCAGCCAAAACCCGGGACAGGGCCAGCCCCAGCATTTT	CASSQNPGQGQPQHF
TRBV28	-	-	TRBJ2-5	TGTGCCAGCAGTCCCCGTTGGAGGGGCCAAGAGACCCAGTACTTC	CASSPRWRGQETQYF
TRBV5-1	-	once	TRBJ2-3	TGCGCCAGCAGCTTGGCCGGAGGGAGCCGCACAGATACGCAGTATTTT	CASSLAGGSRTDTQYF
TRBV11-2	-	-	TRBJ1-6	TGTGCCAGCAGCTTCCAGGGGAAGAATTCACCCCTCCACTTT	CASSFQGKNSPLHF
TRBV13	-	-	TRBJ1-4	TGTGCCAGCAGCTTAGGCCGCGGGGGACGAGGTGAAAAACTGTTTTTT	CASSLGRGGRGEKLFF
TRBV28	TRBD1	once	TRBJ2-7	TGTGCCAGCAGTTTAGATTTCAGGGGGTCCTACGAGCAGTACTTC	CASSLDFRGSYEQYF
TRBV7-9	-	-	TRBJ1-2	TGTGCCAGCAGCCCCTCCTCGACAGAAATTAACTATGGCTACACCTTC	CASSPSSTEINYGYTF